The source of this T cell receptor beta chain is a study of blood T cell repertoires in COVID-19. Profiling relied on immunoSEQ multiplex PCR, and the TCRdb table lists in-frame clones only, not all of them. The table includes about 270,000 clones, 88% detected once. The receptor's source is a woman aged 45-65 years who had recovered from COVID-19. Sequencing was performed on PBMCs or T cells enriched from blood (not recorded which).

The chain's CDR3 is CASSLEGEAGSGNTIYF. The CDR3 bases are TGTGCCAGCAGCTTGGAAGGGGAGGCTGGGTCTGGAAACACCATATATTTT. V gene TRBV5-6 combines with J gene TRBJ1-3, with a possible D match to TRBD1 (5 bases). The CDR3 is 17 residues long. Trimming cost V 0 bases and J 1 base, with 14 bases left between them. CDR1 SGHDT and CDR2 YYEEEE come from the germline V gene.